This T cell receptor beta chain was retrieved from a study of Graves' ophthalmopathy and Graves' hyperthyroidism (dated by TCRdb to the late 2010s). Regarding the complete study: Peripheral blood samples were taken at the time of initial diagnosis, before any treatment was given. TCR beta repertoire signatures were used to distinguish Graves' ophthalmopathy from Graves' hyperthyroidism and to predict progression to ophthalmopathy. In total, some 130 blood samples were TCR-sequenced: 40 to 45 ophthalmopathy, 80 or so hyperthyroidism and roughly 17 hyperthyroidism-to-ophthalmopathy patients. A discovery set of 95 to 100 patients (approximately 42 ophthalmopathy, about 55 stable hyperthyroidism) was enrolled to explore V-J signatures distinguishing ophthalmopathy from hyperthyroidism. The independent validation cohort included under 20 hyperthyroidism patients plus 17 patients who later progressed from hyperthyroidism to ophthalmopathy. In over 5 hyperthyroidism patients, the T-cell repertoire of thyroid tissue was compared with the T-cell repertoire of blood. Following sampling, methimazole starting at 30 mg daily was administered to hyperthyroidism patients, and high-dose intravenous methylprednisolone was administered to ophthalmopathy patients. General findings and caveats noted by the study authors: Most expanded thyroid clonotypes with a frequency above 0.001 also appeared in blood, which suggests that blood repertoires may reflect the immune response in the thyroid. In validation, the model predicted ophthalmopathy progression with more than 55% sensitivity and approximately 78% specificity; roughly 12 predicted patients were CT-confirmed with GO in a median of roughly 6.8 months. Sample size was not statistically predetermined, and group allocation was not concealed from the investigators. Ophthalmopathy was separated from stable hyperthyroidism by the 13-signature model with 85% to 90% sensitivity and 81% to 84% specificity in cross-validation and with 80%/75% in the test set.

Spanning cysteine to phenylalanine, the CDR3 consists of 13 amino acids. Only the CDR3 region is kept as DNA, spanning 39 bases read in frame from base 1. CDR1 and CDR2 (LGHDT, YNNKEL) derive from the germline V gene (reference sequence). The germline V end is reduced by 7 bases and the J end by 7 bases; junction bases left unmatched: 8. For repertoire sequencing, the TCR beta CDR3 regions were amplified from RNA transcripts. A first-round RT-PCR used HTBI primers with the Qiagen OneStep RT-PCR kit, followed by a second-round multiplex PCR, size selection and purification. Libraries were sequenced on an Illumina HiSeq2000 using paired-end 100 bp reads. The paper's data handling went like this. SOAPnuke was used to process the reads, throwing out any read that had adapters, had uncalled bases, had a mean Phred below 15, or lacked an exact constant-primer or identifier match. COPE v1.2.5 was used to merge high-quality paired reads. Each unique nucleotide sequence was treated as a clonotype, and MiTCR v1.1 was used to align the clonotypes to the IMGT TRB V, D and J references. Only V-J combinations with frequency above 0.0001 were analysed, covering approximately 99% of repertoires. A TCR clonal expansion and chaos score per V-J combination was defined as the ratio of F50 clonal expansion to chaos observed in the TCRdist matrix. Features were reduced by Welch's t-statistics and random forest to approximately 13 V-J combinations, which fed a naive Bayes classifier. The Morisita-Horn index was used to measure how similar the thyroid and blood repertoires were. The public reads were reanalyzed by TCRdb: fastp trimming at Q25, MiXCR alignment, in-frame beta chains only. Each entry is one CDR3 protein sequence, shown with its most common DNA and genes. The V and J calls were determined by TCRdb, not by the authors. The sample data list 45,000 to 60,000 distinct CDR3 sequences, and approximately 47% of these were observed just once. The ten most abundant clones make up 4.7% of the sample.

In regard to this clonotype: Its recognized antigen is unknown. Base qualities are not recorded, but no much larger clone differs from it by a single base.

Ophthalmopathy patients were characterized by moderately to severely active disease, a Clinical Activity Score of at least 3, a NOSPECS grade of at least 4, and a disease duration under 3 months. Anyone with other autoimmune diseases, uncontrolled infections, pregnancy or lactation was excluded from the study. Clinical symptoms, serum thyroxine, TRAb, thyroid ultrasound and orbital computed tomography formed the basis of the diagnosis. PBMCs were isolated from more than 9 ml of fresh peripheral blood by Ficoll-Paque density gradient centrifugation. Total RNA was extracted with Trizol reagent and quality-checked on an Agilent 2100 Bioanalyzer.

The sample comprised peripheral blood. The receptor was isolated from an adult woman with Graves' ophthalmopathy. This sequence uses TRBV3-1 and TRBJ2-7; 9 bases in between match TRBD2. The DNA sequence is as follows: TGTGCCAGCACCACTAGCGGGTTGGGGGAGCAGTACTTC. Translation gives CASTTSGLGEQYF.